This T cell receptor (beta chain) appears in the sequencing data of a study of T cells in Graves' hyperthyroidism and ophthalmopathy. Concerning this clonotype: Its antigen remains unidentified.

V shed 1 base and J shed 3 bases, with 16 bases lying between them. Germline lookup yields CDR1 LGHDT and CDR2 YNNKEL (reference sequence). This CDR3 contains 16 residues. Study findings and constraints: The majority of expanded thyroid clonotypes above 0.001 also appeared in blood.

The study excluded patients with uncontrolled infection, other autoimmune disease, pregnancy or lactation. For the diagnoses, clinical symptoms, serum thyroxine and TRAb, thyroid ultrasound and orbital computed tomography were used. Authors of the study amplified TCR beta CDR3 regions from RNA transcripts. The primer set for the first-round RT-PCR of the TCR CDR3 was HTBI. MiXCR, run by TCRdb on the multiplex PCR reads, gives a single entry per CDR3 protein. This repertoire shows roughly 510,000 distinct CDR3 sequences, 40% to 50% found once; its top ten account for about two fifths. This receptor was taken from an adult woman with Graves' disease, either hyperthyroidism or ophthalmopathy (not recorded which). Sequenced input: peripheral blood or thyroid tissue (not recorded which). This chain connects TRBV3-1 to TRBJ2-7; D is perhaps TRBD1 (5 bases). The CDR3 protein is CASSQAPSDSLYEQYF. CDR3 nucleotide sequence: TGTGCCAGCAGCCAAGCCCCCTCAGACAGCCTCTACGAGCAGTACTTC.